The clone carrying this T cell receptor beta chain was observed a few times. The antigen remains unidentified. The data were obtained in a study of T cell repertoires in cytomegalovirus infection. The study, taken as a whole, reports: Cumulative public TCR beta family frequency identified CMV carriers with the relevant HLA. HLA-C-restricted CMV clonotypes gave the most frequent clonotype in two of eight donors.

MiXCR was run by TCRdb on the reads, yielding one entry per CDR3 protein. The data hold tens of thousands of distinct CDR3 sequences, with 20% to 30% observed a single time. The junction had 5 bases not matched to a gene; V was cut back by 2 bases and J by 0 bases. This CDR3 has 16 amino acids. This sequence was found in a human donor in good health (CMV status not recorded). Some clones in this sample may be carry-over from other donors' samples. This chain links TRBV12-3 or TRBV12-4 with TRBJ2-3; 7 positions match TRBD2. This specimen consisted of CD8+ T cells from cultured PBMCs, obtained from culture after CMV antigen stimulation. The CDR3 loop is CASSLWSSGSTDTQYF. In DNA form, the CDR3 reads TGTGCCAGCAGTTTATGGTCTAGCGGTAGCACAGATACGCAGTATTTT.